This is a list of T cell receptor beta chains from one sample in a study of T cell repertoires in cytomegalovirus infection. TCRdb reprocessed the reads via MiXCR and lists one record per CDR3 protein. The profile shows 250,000 or so distinct CDR3 sequences, 17% of them singletons. The sample taken for sequencing was CD8+ T cells from PBMCs. These receptors were obtained from a human donor in good health (CMV status not recorded). Some clones in this sample may be carry-over from other donors' samples. The CDR3 runs from the conserved cysteine through the conserved F or W. D genes are given only for firm matches. Only part of the rows carry a size: once, few, many, or a class if the clone is expanded.

cdr3_nt | cdr3_aa | clone_size | d_call | j_call | cdr3_length | v_call
TGTGCCAGCAGCTTCCGGTTTACAGGGGGCTCTGACTACGAGCAGTACTTC | CASSFRFTGGSDYEQYF | . | TRBD1 | TRBJ2-7 | 17 | TRBV5-5
TGCGCCAGCAGCCACCACCCCTCGGGGGAGAACACTGAAGCTTTCTTT | CASSHHPSGENTEAFF | few | . | TRBJ1-1 | 16 | TRBV4-3
TGTGCCAGCACCTTCCGACCGGACCCGAGACGGGAAAAACTGTTTTTT | CASTFRPDPRREKLFF | . | . | TRBJ1-4 | 16 | TRBV12-3/TRBV12-4
TGCGCCAGCAGCACCGTACTAGCGGGGGCGATGGACGAGCAGTACTTC | CASSTVLAGAMDEQYF | . | TRBD2 | TRBJ2-7 | 16 | TRBV5-1
TGTGCCAGCAGCTTGGATGGTGCCCCAGGAGGTTTCTTT | CASSLDGAPGGFF | few | . | TRBJ1-1 | 13 | TRBV7-9
TGCAGCGTGGGGACAGCGAACACCGGGGAGCTGTTTTTT | CSVGTANTGELFF | few | TRBD1 | TRBJ2-2 | 13 | TRBV29-1
TGTGCCAGCAGCCGACCGGGACAGGATTCTAGTTCCGGGGAGCTGTTTTTT | CASSRPGQDSSSGELFF | many | TRBD1 | TRBJ2-2 | 17 | TRBV7-2
TGTGCCAGCTCCGGGGAACAGGGACTCAACTATGGCTACACCTTC | CASSGEQGLNYGYTF | . | . | TRBJ1-2 | 15 | TRBV2
TGCAGTGCTCGGGGGGGGGGTCTTGAATTCGATACGCAGTATTTT | CSARGGGLEFDTQYF | . | TRBD2 | TRBJ2-3 | 15 | TRBV20-1
TGTGCCAGCAGCTTAGGACTTCGGGGGAACGAGCAGTACTTC | CASSLGLRGNEQYF | many | . | TRBJ2-7 | 14 | TRBV11-2
TGTGCCAGCAGCCAAGATGAGGGACTTCGGGGGACCGGGCTTGCCTTC | CASSQDEGLRGTGLAF | . | . | TRBJ1-2 | 16 | TRBV4-2
TGCAGTGCTAGGGACAGGGTATCACACTCTGGGGCCAACGTCCTGACTTTC | CSARDRVSHSGANVLTF | . | TRBD1 | TRBJ2-6 | 17 | TRBV20-1
TGCAGCGTTGAAATTGGTCTAGCTAAGGAGACCCAGTACTTC | CSVEIGLAKETQYF | once | . | TRBJ2-5 | 14 | TRBV29-1
TGCGCCAGCAAGAGGACAGACGCGAACACTGAAGCTTTCTTT | CASKRTDANTEAFF | many | . | TRBJ1-1 | 14 | TRBV4-1
TGTGCCAGCAGTCATAAACAGGTCACCGGGGAGCTGTTTTTT | CASSHKQVTGELFF | many | . | TRBJ2-2 | 14 | TRBV7-9
TGCAGTGCCCGCGGGACCGAGGGGTATGAGCAGTTCTTC | CSARGTEGYEQFF | . | . | TRBJ2-1 | 13 | TRBV20-1
TGCAGTGCTAGAGCTAGTCAGGGGCGCGAACAGCCCCAGCATTTT | CSARASQGREQPQHF | many | . | TRBJ1-5 | 15 | TRBV20-1
TGTGCCAGTAGTATAGTGGCTAGCGGCTACAATGAGCAGTTCTTC | CASSIVASGYNEQFF | . | TRBD2 | TRBJ2-1 | 15 | TRBV19
TGTGCCAGCAGCTTTGCGGGTTCTAACTATGGCTACACCTTC | CASSFAGSNYGYTF | many | . | TRBJ1-2 | 14 | TRBV7-2
TGCAGCGTCAGGGACAGGGATTACAATGAGCAGTTCTTC | CSVRDRDYNEQFF | few | TRBD1 | TRBJ2-1 | 13 | TRBV29-1
TGTGCCAGCAGTGAAGCCCCTAGCGGGGGGATTTACGAGCAGTACTTC | CASSEAPSGGIYEQYF | few | TRBD2 | TRBJ2-7 | 16 | TRBV2
TGTGCCAGCAGCTACGGTGGGACTGGAAACACCATATATTTT | CASSYGGTGNTIYF | many | . | TRBJ1-3 | 14 | TRBV7-2
TGCGCCAGCAGTCAATGGCGGGGCATCTCTCCAGATACGCAGTATTTT | CASSQWRGISPDTQYF | many | . | TRBJ2-3 | 16 | TRBV23-1
TGTGCCAGCAGCAACAGGCCCACTAGCACAGATACGCAGTATTTT | CASSNRPTSTDTQYF | many | . | TRBJ2-3 | 15 | TRBV7-8
TGTGCCAGCAGTTTCGGGGTTGGCGACATTCAGTACTTC | CASSFGVGDIQYF | many | . | TRBJ2-4 | 13 | TRBV12-3/TRBV12-4
TGTGCCAGCAGCTTAGCTGCGACAGGGGAGTGGAGGGACATTCAGTACTTC | CASSLAATGEWRDIQYF | few | TRBD1 | TRBJ2-4 | 17 | TRBV7-2
TGTGCCAGCAGTTTGAGGGCTAGCGGGGTGGATACGCAGTATTTT | CASSLRASGVDTQYF | many | TRBD2 | TRBJ2-3 | 15 | TRBV28
TGTGCCAGCAGTTTTTTAGTATCCGACAATGAGCAGTTCTTC | CASSFLVSDNEQFF | few | . | TRBJ2-1 | 14 | TRBV12-3/TRBV12-4
TGCGCCAGCAGCGATGAGGGACAGACGAACATTCAGTACTTC | CASSDEGQTNIQYF | many | TRBD1 | TRBJ2-4 | 14 | TRBV4-1
TGTGCCAGCAGCCTCTCTAGCGGGGGCGGGGAGACCCAGTACTTC | CASSLSSGGGETQYF | many | TRBD2 | TRBJ2-5 | 15 | TRBV11-2